The clone carrying this T cell receptor beta chain appeared a few times. Its antigen is as yet unknown. The data derive from a study of T cell repertoires in cytomegalovirus infection. Overall study context: Used in the study were CMV epitopes, some recently identified and HLA-C-restricted, others well-studied and HLA-B-restricted. Shared public TCR beta signatures pointed to both CMV infection and a matching HLA type.

CDR3 length: 14 residues. Trimming took 6 bases from V and 6 from J, leaving 14 bases between them. Germline values: CDR1 MGHRA, CDR2 YSYEKL. TCRdb processed the reads anew with MiXCR; each CDR3 protein has one entry. The sample yields roughly 990,000 distinct CDR3 sequences, around 31% seen once. Points from the study as a whole: Frequencies of public TCR beta families were cumulated, and this identified carriers of CMV plus the relevant HLA. The ex vivo response was dominated by HLA-C-restricted CMV-specific TCR beta clonotypes.

The rearrangement uses TRBV4-1 and TRBJ2-2; D unclear. This sequence originates from a human donor in good health (CMV status not recorded). Some clones in this sample may be carry-over from other donors' samples. The specimen was cultured CD8+ T cells from PBMCs, collected from culture after CMV antigen stimulation. This CDR3 reads CASSSSMWSGELFF. CDR3 DNA: TGCGCCAGCAGTAGTAGTATGTGGTCCGGGGAGCTGTTTTTT.